Below, 27 T cell receptor beta chains from the same sample are listed, as sequenced in a study of blood T cell repertoires in COVID-19. Only in-frame clones appear in the TCRdb table, and some are missing; sequencing was by immunoSEQ multiplex PCR. The sample lists hundreds of thousands of clones; roughly 85% were seen once. Material: peripheral blood. The receptors derive from a man between 50 and 59 years old with active or convalescent COVID-19.

The chain carries TRBV12-3 or TRBV12-4 and TRBJ1-3; 7 bases are shared with TRBD1. V gave up 8 bases and J gave up 2 bases; unmatched junction bases: 0. CDR3 length: 12 residues. CDR3 DNA sequence: TGTGCCAGCGACAGGGCTGGAAACACCATATATTTT. It codes for CASDRAGNTIYF.

CDR3 DNA sequence: TGTGCCAGCAGCCCCTACGACAGGCGATCCAAAAACATTCAGTACTTC. Translated, it gives CASSPYDRRSKNIQYF. The V gene is TRBV9, the J gene TRBJ2-4, with D tentatively TRBD1 (6 bases). The CDR3 length is 16 residues. Germline assignment: CDR1 SGDLS and CDR2 YYNGEE. Trimming took 4 bases from V and 2 from J, leaving 16 bases between them.

The rearrangement uses TRBV7-3 and TRBJ2-1; perhaps TRBD2 as D (6 bases). Trimming removed 5 bases from V and 7 bases from J, with 18 bases in between. The CDR3 is 15 amino acids. CDR1 and CDR2 (germline): SGHTA, FQGTGA. This chain's CDR3 is CASSPRRAGSNEQFF. The CDR3 DNA sequence: TGTGCCAGCAGCCCCCGGCGGGCGGGGTCAAATGAGCAGTTCTTC.

The gene calls are TRBV2 and TRBJ2-7; 14 positions match TRBD2. CDR1 and CDR2 from the germline V gene are SNHLY and FYNNEI. After removal of 9 bases from V and 7 bases from J, the junction contained 2 bases not matched to a gene. CDR3 length equals 12 residues. The DNA for the CDR3 is TGTGCCAGTCGACTAGCGGGAGGGGAGCAGTACTTC. This encodes CASRLAGGEQYF.

V gene TRBV2 combines with J gene TRBJ1-2; tentative D call: TRBD1 (5 bases). Trimming removed 4 bases at V and 4 bases at J, with 13 bases between. The CDR3 length is 14 residues. Looked up from germline, CDR1 is SNHLY and CDR2 is FYNNEI. For the CDR3, the DNA is TGTGCCAGCAGTGCCGGGGGGGGATCCTATGGCTACACCTTC. This translates into CASSAGGGSYGYTF.

J is TRBJ1-6 and V is TRBV3-1 (or the pseudogene TRBV3-2); D gene ambiguous. Per the germline V gene, CDR1 is LGHDT and CDR2 is YNNKEL (reference sequence). V was shortened by 0 bases and J by 9 bases, with 15 bases between the two germline ends. CDR3 length: 16 amino acids. This chain's CDR3 is CASSQDWPGVSSPLHF. DNA for the CDR3: TGTGCCAGCAGCCAAGATTGGCCCGGGGTCAGTTCACCCCTCCACTTT.

J is TRBJ1-2 and V is TRBV2, with D unclear. Trimming took off 7 bases at V and 2 bases at J, with 8 bases between the two ends. Germline V gene sequence: CDR1 SNHLY, CDR2 FYNNEI. CDR3 size: 12 residues. CDR3 nucleotides: TGTGCCAGCACCCTTCTCAACTATGGCTACACCTTC. It translates to CASTLLNYGYTF. The full variable domain, with the rest looked up from reference TRBV2 and TRBJ1-2, is EPEVTQTPSHQVTQMGQEVILRCVPISNHLYFYWYRQILGQKVEFLVSFYNNEISEKSEIFDDQFSVERPDGSNFTLKIRSTKLEDSAMYFCASTLLNYGYTFGSGTRLTVV.

This clone appeared once. The chain combines TRBV14 with TRBJ2-1, with TRBD2 identical over 11 bases. Germline loops: CDR1 SGHDN, CDR2 FVKESK. The CDR3 runs 18 residues. V dropped 0 bases and J dropped 6; count of bases not matched to a gene: 10. As DNA, the CDR3 is TGTGCCAGCAGCCAAGACCCTTTGACTAGCGGGACCGTCAATGAGCAGTTCTTC. This codes for CASSQDPLTSGTVNEQFF.

The chain couples TRBV18 to TRBJ2-1, with 8 nucleotides matching TRBD2. Per germline, CDR1 KGHSH and CDR2 LQKENI. The CDR3 length is 14 residues. Trimming removed 4 bases from V and 8 bases from J; junction bases left unmatched: 7. The CDR3 reads CASSRSRTSHEQFF. CDR3 coding DNA: TGTGCCAGCTCACGATCCCGGACTAGCCATGAGCAGTTCTTC.

The V call is TRBV19, the J call TRBJ1-5; the D gene is possibly TRBD1 (5 bases). The V and J ends lost 10 bases and 6 bases respectively, with 16 bases between them. The CDR3 spans 13 residues. The germline gives CDR1 LNHDA, CDR2 SQIVND (reference sequence). The CDR3 reads CATTMTAGQPQHF. CDR3 coding DNA: TGTGCCACCACCATGACAGCTGGTCAGCCCCAGCATTTT. Using reference TRBV19 and TRBJ1-5 for the parts outside the CDR3, the full variable domain is DGGITQSPKYLFRKEGQNVTLSCEQNLNHDAMYWYRQDPGQGLRLIYYSQIVNDFQKGDIAEGYSVSREKKESFPLTVTSAQKNPTAFYLCATTMTAGQPQHFGDGTRLSIL.

CDR3 nucleotides: TGTGCCAGCAGCCGTCGGACAGGCAGATACTCTGGGGCCAACGTCCTGACTTTC. It yields the protein CASSRRTGRYSGANVLTF. J is TRBJ2-6 and V is TRBV28, with 7 bases fitting TRBD1. Germline V CDR1 and CDR2: MDHEN, SYDVKM. The CDR3 has 18 amino acids. Trimming at V came to 6 bases and at J to 0 bases, leaving 11 bases not matched to a gene.

This clone was observed once. The chain employs TRBV7-2 and TRBJ2-6; weak D call: TRBD1 (5 bases). V was trimmed by 1 base and J by 9 bases, leaving 7 bases between them. Germline loops: CDR1 SGHTA, CDR2 FQGNSA. CDR3 size: 13 residues. The CDR3 nucleotides are TGTGCCAGCAGCTTAGACAGGCACAACGTCCTGACTTTC. Protein sequence: CASSLDRHNVLTF.

V is TRBV27 and J is TRBJ2-2, with 12 bases matching TRBD1. The CDR3 has 16 amino acids. Germline V gives CDR1 MNHEY, CDR2 SMNVEV (reference sequence). V dropped 2 bases and J dropped 2; count of bases not matched to a gene: 0. CDR3: CASSLGTGGNTGELFF. The CDR3 DNA follows: TGTGCCAGCAGTTTAGGGACAGGGGGCAACACCGGGGAGCTGTTTTTT.

The chain uses TRBV5-1 and TRBJ1-3; D perhaps matches TRBD1 (5 bases). The CDR3 extends over 15 amino acids. Looked up from germline, CDR1 is SGHRS and CDR2 is YFSETQ. Trimming stripped 3 bases from V and 10 bases from J, with 20 bases between. For the CDR3, the DNA is TGCGCCAGCAGCTGGGGGGGGAACAACCCCCCAACCATATATTTT. This sequence encodes CASSWGGNNPPTIYF.

The V and J genes are TRBV5-8 and TRBJ2-6, with a tentative D call TRBD1 (5 bases). V was pared by 3 bases and J by 0 bases, with 13 bases between. The CDR3 contains 17 residues. The germline V gene has CDR1 SGHTS and CDR2 YDEGEE. Here the CDR3 DNA reads TGTGCCAGCAGCTCAGGGTATGGTGTCTCTGGGGCCAACGTCCTGACTTTC. This gives the protein CASSSGYGVSGANVLTF.

The chain links TRBV6-5 to TRBJ1-1; 9 bases agree with TRBD1. This CDR3 region has 14 residues. CDR1 is MNHEY, CDR2 SVGAGI, per germline. With 5 bases clipped from V and 3 bases from J, the junction kept 4 bases outside the gene matches. DNA for the CDR3: TGTGCCAGCAGTAACAGGGGGCGCGACACTGAAGCTTTCTTT. It yields the protein CASSNRGRDTEAFF.

V gene TRBV28 combines with J gene TRBJ2-5; 8 positions agree with TRBD1. CDR1 is MDHEN, CDR2 SYDVKM, per germline. V was clipped by 6 bases and J by 5 bases; unmatched bases: 8. There are 14 residues in the CDR3. The CDR3 loop is CASSRRQGWETQYF. CDR3 DNA sequence: TGTGCCAGCAGCCGACGACAGGGGTGGGAGACCCAGTACTTC.

The CDR3 bases are TGTGCTAGTGGTCCGCCCCCGGGGCAGGGGGCCCTCTTTCTCTATGGCTACACCTTC. Its protein is CASGPPPGQGALFLYGYTF. The chain joins TRBV12-5 to TRBJ1-2, with 8 bases that match TRBD1. V lost 5 bases, J lost 4 bases, and 21 bases stayed unmatched. Germline CDR1 is LGHNT and CDR2 is FRNRAP. The CDR3 runs 19 residues. The complete variable domain, with remaining parts taken from reference TRBV12-5 and TRBJ1-2, reads DARVTQTPRHKVTEMGQEVTMRCQPILGHNTVFWYRQTMMQGLELLAYFRNRAPLDDSGMPKDRFSAEMPDATLATLKIQPSEPRDSAVYFCASGPPPGQGALFLYGYTFGSGTRLTVV.

A few counts support this clone. The gene calls are TRBV2 and TRBJ2-1; D not certain. This CDR3 spans 16 amino acids. Germline V gives CDR1 SNHLY, CDR2 FYNNEI. V was clipped by 5 bases and J by 5 bases, with 19 bases between them. CDR3 bases: TGTGCCAGCAGTTTTCGCGGAGCTAGTATCCACAATGAGCAGTTCTTC. It specifies CASSFRGASIHNEQFF.

This clone was observed once. V is TRBV5-5 and J is TRBJ2-3, with D uncertain. The germline V gene has CDR1 SGHKS and CDR2 YYEKEE (reference sequence). Trimming stripped 3 bases from V and 2 bases from J, with 7 bases between. CDR3 size: 13 residues. The CDR3 nucleotides read TGTGCCAGCAGCTATCTACCCACAGATACGCAGTATTTT. Translation: CASSYLPTDTQYF.

This clone was counted at least ten times. The rearrangement uses TRBV7-9 and TRBJ1-6, with D possibly matching TRBD1 (6 bases). Per germline, CDR1 SEHNR and CDR2 FQNEAQ (reference sequence). V was pared by 6 bases and J by 10 bases, with 10 bases between. This CDR3 is 12 amino acids long. This CDR3 reads CASSAGESPLHF. DNA for the CDR3: TGTGCCAGCAGTGCAGGGGAATCACCCCTCCACTTT.

This chain joins TRBV7-8 and TRBJ2-3; the D gene is possibly TRBD2 (6 bases). The CDR3 covers 13 residues. Germline V gives CDR1 SGHVS, CDR2 FQNEAQ. V shed 3 bases and J shed 6 bases, with 10 bases lying between them. The CDR3 DNA reads TGTGCCAGCAGCTTCGGAGGGATGGATACGCAGTATTTT. The encoded protein is CASSFGGMDTQYF.

The gene calls are TRBV27 and TRBJ1-1; tentatively, D is TRBD1 (6 bases). V gave up 5 bases and J gave up 5 bases, with 18 bases separating them. The CDR3 runs 15 residues. In germline, CDR1 is MNHEY, CDR2 SMNVEV (reference sequence). CDR3 bases: TGTGCCAGCAGTCCCCTCCAGGGGTGGAGGACTGAAGCTTTCTTT. It codes for CASSPLQGWRTEAFF.

This clone was detected once. This chain connects TRBV6-5 to TRBJ2-3; D call uncertain. The CDR3 is 12 residues long. Germline V lookup: CDR1 MNHEY, CDR2 SVGAGI. Trimming cost V 6 bases and J 9 bases, with 13 bases left between them. CDR3 sequence (DNA): TGTGCCAGCAGAGCCTCAGGCAGCACGCAGTATTTT. Translating it yields CASRASGSTQYF.

The chain couples TRBV24-1 to TRBJ2-1, with D tentatively TRBD1 (5 bases). The V gene's germline CDR1 is KGHDR and CDR2 SFDVKD. The CDR3 sequence is 16 residues long. V lost 3 bases and J lost 9, with 20 bases in between. The CDR3 reads CATSDRQAGYDGEQFF. The CDR3 DNA is TGTGCCACCAGTGATAGACAAGCAGGGTATGATGGTGAGCAGTTCTTC.

Comments on this clone: The sample carries other DNA sequences with the same CDR3. The CDR3 nucleotides are TGTGCCAGCTCACCAGCTAGCGGGAGTTACAATGAGCAGTTCTTC. It yields the protein CASSPASGSYNEQFF. This chain uses TRBV18 with TRBJ2-1, with 10 positions matching TRBD2. The length of the CDR3 is 15 residues. The V and J ends lost 2 bases and 4 bases, in that order; junction bases with no gene match: 2. Germline V gene data show CDR1 as KGHSH and CDR2 as LQKENI.

This chain connects TRBV4-2 to TRBJ2-1, with 9 bases matching TRBD2. Unmatched junction bases numbered 4, after V lost 1 base and J lost 0 bases. Germline V lookup: CDR1 LGHNA, CDR2 YNFKEQ. The CDR3 loop spans 17 amino acids. The CDR3 coding sequence is TGTGCCAGCAGCCAAGTGTATAGCGGGAGCTCCTACAATGAGCAGTTCTTC. This codes for CASSQVYSGSSYNEQFF.